The rows below give T cell receptor beta chains drawn from one sample of a study of T cell changes during pregnancy in multiple sclerosis. Libraries were prepared by immunoSEQ multiplex PCR; TCRdb keeps only in-frame clonotypes and omits some of them. The sample has around 56,000 clones, around nine tenths seen once; the top ten hold 2% to 2.5%. This specimen was peripheral blood, taken in the first trimester of pregnancy. These receptors were taken from a female donor in good health, enrolled as a control in a pregnancy study. Both conserved end residues are part of each CDR3. D genes are given only for firm matches. Size values are once, few and many counts, or a class for expanded clones, and some rows have none.

CDR3nt,CDR3aa,d_gene,v_gene,j_gene,abundance
TGTGCCAACAGGCAGGGTACAACTAATGAAAAACTGTTTTTT,CANRQGTTNEKLFF,-,TRBV2,TRBJ1-4,-
TGCGCCAGCGGTCCGGGACAATACGAAAAACTGTTTTTT,CASGPGQYEKLFF,-,TRBV23-1,TRBJ1-4,-
TGTGCCAGCAGCTTAAAGAGCGGGAGCTCAGATACGCAGTATTTT,CASSLKSGSSDTQYF,TRBD2,TRBV7-6,TRBJ2-3,-
TGCGCCAGCAGCTTGGAAAGGGGGTATGACAGGGTGAACACTGAAGCTTTCTTT,CASSLERGYDRVNTEAFF,TRBD1,TRBV5-1,TRBJ1-1,-
TGTGCCAGTAGTATTTTTCCCCACCCACCTGGCAGGGCGATGAACACTGAAGCTTTCTTT,CASSIFPHPPGRAMNTEAFF,-,TRBV19,TRBJ1-1,-
TGCAGCGCTATCCCCGGGACAGGGAGTACTGAAGCTTTCTTT,CSAIPGTGSTEAFF,TRBD1,TRBV29-1,TRBJ1-1,-
TGCAGCGTTGGGACTCTGAGCTACGAGCAGTACTTC,CSVGTLSYEQYF,-,TRBV29-1,TRBJ2-7,-
TGTGCCAGCAGCGTAGGACAGGGGTACATTGGGGGCTACACCTTC,CASSVGQGYIGGYTF,TRBD1,TRBV9,TRBJ1-2,once
TGTGCCAGCAGTTACACAGACAGGGGTGACCAGACCCAGTACTTC,CASSYTDRGDQTQYF,TRBD1,TRBV6-5,TRBJ2-5,-
TGTGCCAGCAGCTCCGTGGGACTAGCTACCTACGAGCAGTACTTC,CASSSVGLATYEQYF,TRBD2,TRBV7-2,TRBJ2-7,-
TGTGCCATCAGTGAGGGGACAGGGAATTACGAGCAGTACTTC,CAISEGTGNYEQYF,TRBD1,TRBV10-3,TRBJ2-7,-
TGTGCCAGCAGCTGTACAGGGGTCGACGAGCAGTACTTC,CASSCTGVDEQYF,TRBD1,TRBV5-6,TRBJ2-7,-
TGCGCCAGCAGCCGAGGGGGGGGCCGGTCTGGCTACACCTTC,CASSRGGGRSGYTF,-,TRBV4-1,TRBJ1-2,-
TGTGCCAGCAGTACGACAGGGGGTTGGGACAATCAGCCCCAGCATTTT,CASSTTGGWDNQPQHF,TRBD1,TRBV2,TRBJ1-5,-
TGTGCCAGCAGCTTAACTAGCGGGGACATTCAGTACTTC,CASSLTSGDIQYF,TRBD2,TRBV7-9,TRBJ2-4,-
TGTGCCAGCAGGCACGGGGCAGGGGGAGGTAGGACTGAAGCTTTCTTT,CASRHGAGGGRTEAFF,TRBD1,TRBV28,TRBJ1-1,-
TGTGCCAGCAGTGCCTGGACGACAGGGAGTCAAGAGACCCAGTACTTC,CASSAWTTGSQETQYF,TRBD1,TRBV6-1,TRBJ2-5,once
TGTGCCAGCAGCCCTAATAGCGGGAGTTTCACAGATACGCAGTATTTT,CASSPNSGSFTDTQYF,TRBD2,TRBV11-3,TRBJ2-3,-
TGTGCCAGCAGTGTAGAAGAAACCGGGGAGCTGTTTTTT,CASSVEETGELFF,-,TRBV6-1,TRBJ2-2,few
TGTGCTAGCACGACTTCCCTCACCGGGGAGCTGTTTTTT,CASTTSLTGELFF,-,TRBV7-7,TRBJ2-2,-
TGTGCCAGCAGTTTATTTGGAGCGAACACTGAAGCTTTCTTT,CASSLFGANTEAFF,-,TRBV27,TRBJ1-1,-
TGTGCCAGCAGTTCTGGACAGGTAGAGGGTGAGACCCAGTACTTC,CASSSGQVEGETQYF,TRBD1,TRBV6-1,TRBJ2-5,-
TGTGCCAGCAGCTTAGACAGGACAAGCTACGAGCAGTACTTC,CASSLDRTSYEQYF,-,TRBV11-2,TRBJ2-7,-
TGCGCCAGCAGCCCCCTACTCTCTAGCTCCGAGCAGTACTTC,CASSPLLSSSEQYF,-,TRBV5-1,TRBJ2-7,-
TGTGCCAGCAGTTTATTGGGAGGGGGCTACACCTTC,CASSLLGGGYTF,-,TRBV28,TRBJ1-2,-
TGTGCCAGCAGTGACGGGTTCAATGAGCAGTTCTTC,CASSDGFNEQFF,-,TRBV2,TRBJ2-1,-
TGCGCCAGCAGCCTTAGGGGCAATGCCCAGGACGAGCAGTACTTC,CASSLRGNAQDEQYF,-,TRBV5-1,TRBJ2-7,-
TGTGCCAGCAGCTGGGGCAGAGTGAACACTGAAGCTTTCTTT,CASSWGRVNTEAFF,-,TRBV5-6,TRBJ1-1,-
TGTGCCAGCAGCTCTTACAGGGGGGTTCAGGAGACCCAGTACTTC,CASSSYRGVQETQYF,TRBD1,TRBV7-9,TRBJ2-5,-
TGCGCCAGCAGCTCCCCTCCGTCCGGGTCTAGATACGAGCAGTACTTC,CASSSPPSGSRYEQYF,-,TRBV5-1,TRBJ2-7,-
TGTGCCAGCAGTGAATGGACAGGGACCATCACAGATACGCAGTATTTT,CASSEWTGTITDTQYF,TRBD1,TRBV25-1,TRBJ2-3,-
TGTGCCAGTAGTGAAAGACAGGCAAGCTATGGCTACACCTTC,CASSERQASYGYTF,-,TRBV19,TRBJ1-2,-
TGTGCCAGCAGTTTCCCTGACAGCAATTCACCCCTCCACTTT,CASSFPDSNSPLHF,-,TRBV27,TRBJ1-6,-
TGTGCCAGTAGTAGGCCAGGGTCCTACGAGCAGTACTTC,CASSRPGSYEQYF,-,TRBV19,TRBJ2-7,-
TGTGCCAGCAGCTTGCAGGGTATCAACGAGCAGTACTTC,CASSLQGINEQYF,-,TRBV7-9,TRBJ2-7,few
TGTGCCAGCAGTGAAAATGGGGACAGCTACGAGCAGTACTTC,CASSENGDSYEQYF,TRBD1,TRBV6-1,TRBJ2-7,-
TGTGCCAGCTCACCGAGAGAAGATACGCAGTATTTT,CASSPREDTQYF,-,TRBV18,TRBJ2-3,-
TGTGCCAGCAAACTGAGCGGGAGGGCCAATCCATACTTC,CASKLSGRANPYF,TRBD2,TRBV28,TRBJ2-7,-
TGTGCCAGCAGCTTAGTGGCGGGAGGGGAGACCCAGTACTTC,CASSLVAGGETQYF,TRBD2,TRBV7-9,TRBJ2-5,-
TGTGCCAGCTCACCAGGGACAGGAGGCTACGAGCAGTACTTC,CASSPGTGGYEQYF,TRBD1,TRBV18,TRBJ2-7,-
TGCGCCAGCAGCCAAGACTTGGGACAGCGTCTCTATGGCTACACCTTC,CASSQDLGQRLYGYTF,TRBD1,TRBV4-1,TRBJ1-2,-
TGTGCCATCAGGGACAGGGTTAACTATGGCTACACCTTC,CAIRDRVNYGYTF,TRBD1,TRBV10-3,TRBJ1-2,-
TGTGCCAGCAGTTTAGGGCTTCAACAGCCCCAGCATTTT,CASSLGLQQPQHF,-,TRBV27,TRBJ1-5,-
TGTGCCAGCAGCCCACTAAGAGGTACGCAGTATTTT,CASSPLRGTQYF,-,TRBV4-2,TRBJ2-3,-
TGTGCCAGCTCACCACCGATCGTTCAGGGCAGCGGCTACACCTTC,CASSPPIVQGSGYTF,-,TRBV18,TRBJ1-2,-
TGTGCCAGCAGCCCCAGGGGCCTACCCGCGGAGACCCAGTACTTC,CASSPRGLPAETQYF,-,TRBV5-5,TRBJ2-5,-
TGTGCCAGCAGCCAGGGACAGACCAACAATCAGCCCCAGCATTTT,CASSQGQTNNQPQHF,TRBD1,TRBV5-8,TRBJ1-5,-
TGCAGCGTTGGGGGGGTCCGGGGTACTGAAGCTTTCTTT,CSVGGVRGTEAFF,-,TRBV29-1,TRBJ1-1,-
TGCGCCAGCAGCCCACCCAGCTCTGGGGCCAACGTCCTGACTTTC,CASSPPSSGANVLTF,-,TRBV4-1,TRBJ2-6,once
TGTGCCAGCAGCTCGGGGAGCGGGAGCAATGAGCAGTTCTTC,CASSSGSGSNEQFF,TRBD2,TRBV7-2,TRBJ2-1,-
TGTGCCAGAAGGACTAGCGGAGTGAATGAGCAGTTCTTC,CARRTSGVNEQFF,TRBD2,TRBV19,TRBJ2-1,-
TGTGCCAGTAGTCCTGACAGAAGCTCCTACAATGAGCAGTTCTTC,CASSPDRSSYNEQFF,-,TRBV19,TRBJ2-1,-
TGTGCCAGCGGAAAAGACAGGGTTTACTATGGCTACACCTTC,CASGKDRVYYGYTF,TRBD1,TRBV27,TRBJ1-2,-
TGCGCCAGCAGCTTCGGACAGGGTTTCATCAATGGGCAGTTCTTC,CASSFGQGFINGQFF,TRBD1,TRBV5-1,TRBJ2-1,-
TGCGCCAGCAGCTTGGTGGCCGTATTGAACACTGAAGCTTTCTTT,CASSLVAVLNTEAFF,-,TRBV5-1,TRBJ1-1,-
TGTGCCAGCAGACCGGGACAGGGGGCCGGGGAGCTGTTTTTT,CASRPGQGAGELFF,TRBD1,TRBV2,TRBJ2-2,-
TGTGCCAGCAGCTTCGGGAACAACCCCTACGAGCAGTACTTC,CASSFGNNPYEQYF,-,TRBV13,TRBJ2-7,-
TGTGCCAGTAGTATCGGGCAGGGGACACTGAACACTGAAGCTTTCTTT,CASSIGQGTLNTEAFF,-,TRBV19,TRBJ1-1,-
TGCGCCAGCAGCCAAGGAGGCAGGGACCAAGAGACCCAGTACTTC,CASSQGGRDQETQYF,-,TRBV4-1,TRBJ2-5,-